Presented here are 27 T cell receptor beta chains from one specimen sequenced in a study of radiotherapy plus CTLA-4 blockade in lung cancer. Generated by immunoSEQ multiplex PCR, the TCRdb table keeps only in-frame clones and is missing some. This sample has around 50,000 clones, with 70% to 90% found just once. Specimen: peripheral blood, collected from a patient treated with radiotherapy plus ipilimumab. These receptors all stem from a human donor with non-small cell lung cancer that progressed on radiotherapy plus ipilimumab. Some clones in this sample may be carry-over from other donors' samples.

The chain employs TRBV25-1 and TRBJ2-7; TRBD1 aligns across 7 bases. J gave up 3 bases and V 8 bases, and 1 base lay outside the gene matches. Germline V gene lookup returns CDR1 MGHDK and CDR2 SYGVNS. The CDR3 runs 11 residues. The CDR3 region has the DNA TGTGCCAGCGCAGGGGGCTACGAGCAGTACTTC. It translates to CASAGGYEQYF.

The rearrangement joins TRBV11-2 to TRBJ2-1; D gene uncertain. Deletions cut 7 bases from V and 5 bases from J, with 12 bases between. Germline V CDR1 and CDR2: SGHAT, FQNNGV. The CDR3 sequence is 13 residues long. The CDR3 nucleotides read TGTGCCAGCACCGTTTACAGAGACAATGAGCAGTTCTTC. Amino acids: CASTVYRDNEQFF.

The chain is built from TRBV5-6 and TRBJ1-3; D is uncertain. CDR1 is SGHDT, CDR2 YYEEEE, per germline. There are 14 residues in the CDR3. With 3 bases removed from V and 0 bases from J, the gap between germline ends came to 7 bases. DNA of the CDR3: TGTGCCAGCAGCTCTCCGAGCTCTGGAAACACCATATATTTT. The encoded protein is CASSSPSSGNTIYF.

The V gene is TRBV10-3, the J gene TRBJ2-3; 9 nucleotides align to TRBD2. CDR1 and CDR2 (germline): ENHRY, SYGVKD. This CDR3 has 15 residues. Trimming cost V 6 bases and J 2 bases; bases outside gene matches: 6. CDR3 DNA: TGTGCCATCAGCCCAACTAGCGGGTCCACAGATACGCAGTATTTT. This translates into CAISPTSGSTDTQYF.

V gene TRBV5-1 combines with J gene TRBJ2-5, with D possibly matching TRBD1 (6 bases). Germline loops: CDR1 SGHRS, CDR2 YFSETQ. The CDR3 contains 13 residues. V gave up 7 bases and J gave up 3 bases, with 13 bases separating them. The CDR3 sequence: CASRYRTEETQYF. The CDR3 region has the DNA TGCGCCAGCCGCTACCGGACAGAAGAGACCCAGTACTTC.

This clone was recorded a few times. One end of the junction does not line up with germline, which may come from a read error. The CDR3 DNA sequence: TGTGCCAGCACTTACAGGGGTGGAAGCACTGAAGCTTTCTTT. Protein: CASTYRGGSTEAFF. This sequence joins TRBV6-5 and TRBJ1-1; TRBD1 matches at 7 bases. The CDR3 consists of 14 residues. CDR1 is MNHEY and CDR2 is SVGAGI in the germline V gene.

This chain connects TRBV11-2 to TRBJ1-1; D is uncertain. V was pared by 5 bases and J by 1 base, with 11 bases between. Germline-derived CDR1 and CDR2 are SGHAT and FQNNGV. The CDR3 loop spans 14 amino acids. The CDR3 nucleotides are TGTGCCAGCAGCCCAGAACGCAAGAACACTGAAGCTTTCTTT. Encoded protein: CASSPERKNTEAFF.

The CDR3 here is CASSPPGQGFYEQYF. The CDR3 DNA reads as TGTGCCAGCTCACCACCGGGACAGGGCTTCTACGAGCAGTACTTC. V usage is TRBV18 and J usage is TRBJ2-7; the match to TRBD1 covers 9 bases. V shed 0 bases, J shed 3 bases, and the junction held 3 bases outside the gene matches. CDR3 length: 15 amino acids. Germline V gene data show CDR1 as KGHSH and CDR2 as LQKENI.

The V and J genes are TRBV5-1 and TRBJ2-3, with 13 bases identical to TRBD2. This CDR3 has 17 amino acids. V gave up 0 bases and J gave up 1 base; unmatched junction bases: 2. CDR1 is SGHRS, CDR2 YFSETQ, per germline. CDR3 residues: CASSLAGLAGRTDTQYF. CDR3 sequence (DNA): TGCGCCAGCAGCTTGGCGGGACTAGCGGGACGCACAGATACGCAGTATTTT.

The chain employs TRBV15 and TRBJ1-6; a possible D gene is TRBD1 (5 bases). Germline values: CDR1 LNHNV, CDR2 YYDKDF (reference sequence). Trimming pared 5 bases from V and 10 bases from J, leaving 24 bases between. The CDR3 consists of 17 residues. The CDR3 sequence is CATSPPPGLGRQSPLHF. The CDR3, as DNA: TGTGCCACCAGCCCGCCTCCGGGACTTGGGCGGCAGTCACCCCTCCACTTT.

V and J are TRBV7-9 and TRBJ2-5, with TRBD1 matching 8 bases. Germline loops: CDR1 SEHNR, CDR2 FQNEAQ (reference sequence). Unmatched junction bases numbered 12, after V lost 5 bases and J lost 4 bases. The CDR3 is made up of 16 amino acids. The CDR3: CASSPRTDTGGETQYF. The DNA of the CDR3 is TGTGCCAGCAGCCCCCGGACAGACACAGGGGGAGAGACCCAGTACTTC. The whole variable domain, filled in from reference TRBV7-9 and TRBJ2-5, reads DTGVSQNPRHKITKRGQNVTFRCDPISEHNRLYWYRQTLGQGPEFLTYFQNEAQLEKSRLLSDRFSAERPKGSFSTLEIQRTEQGDSAMYLCASSPRTDTGGETQYFGPGTRLLVL.

The rearrangement links TRBV7-9 to TRBJ2-5; 11 bases match TRBD1. The CDR3 is 18 residues long. Germline loops: CDR1 SEHNR, CDR2 FQNEAQ (reference sequence). Trimming removed 4 bases from V and 5 bases from J; junction bases left unmatched: 15. The CDR3 DNA follows: TGTGCCAGCAGCTCTCGACTCCGGGACAGGGGGTTGGAGGAGACCCAGTACTTC. Encoded protein: CASSSRLRDRGLEETQYF.

The chain employs TRBV7-3 and TRBJ2-3; D is perhaps TRBD2 (6 bases). V gave up 5 bases and J gave up 0 bases, with 12 bases separating them. The V gene's germline CDR1 is SGHTA and CDR2 FQGTGA. The CDR3 consists of 15 residues. Here the CDR3 DNA reads TGTGCCAGCAGCCACACTAGCAGTAGCACAGATACGCAGTATTTT. As protein: CASSHTSSSTDTQYF.

The V call is TRBV13, the J call TRBJ2-7; a possible D gene is TRBD2 (5 bases). V lost 1 base and J lost 6, with 16 bases in between. The CDR3 covers 15 residues. Looked up from germline, CDR1 is PRHDT and CDR2 is FYEKMQ (reference sequence). The CDR3 region has the DNA TGTGCCAGCAGCTTAGATCTAGGAGGATCTTCCGAGCAGTACTTC. Encoded protein: CASSLDLGGSSEQYF.

This sequence joins TRBV9 and TRBJ1-5, with TRBD1 matching over 8 bases. V was pared by 5 bases and J by 3 bases, with 7 bases of the junction left unmatched. The CDR3 is 15 residues long. The germline V gene encodes CDR1 SGDLS and CDR2 YYNGEE. In DNA form, the CDR3 reads TGTGCCAGCAGTGCCGGACAGGGTCTCAATCAGCCCCAGCATTTT. Residues: CASSAGQGLNQPQHF.

V and J are TRBV30 and TRBJ1-2, with D tentatively TRBD1 (6 bases). The germline CDR1 and CDR2 sequences are GTSNPN and SVGIG (reference sequence). The CDR3 is 15 residues long. V was clipped by 0 bases and J by 1 base, with 12 bases between them. CDR3 nucleotide sequence: TGTGCCTGGAGTGTACGGACAGCCAATAACTATGGCTACACCTTC. The encoded protein is CAWSVRTANNYGYTF.

This clone turned up a few times. The chain couples TRBV14 to TRBJ2-5, with no clear D. Near its end, the DNA agrees better with TRBJ2-7, so the J call may be wrong. Germline values: CDR1 SGHDN, CDR2 FVKESK. The CDR3 runs 11 residues. The CDR3 coding sequence is TGTGCCAGCAGCCAAGGTAGCGAGCAGTACTTC. It specifies CASSQGSEQYF.

This chain joins TRBV5-1 and TRBJ2-2; TRBD2 might be the D (7 bases). Germline-derived CDR1 and CDR2 are SGHRS and YFSETQ. CDR3 size: 14 residues. Trimming cost V 4 bases and J 7 bases, with 14 bases left between them. The CDR3 coding sequence is TGCGCCAGCAGCCCTCGGGGGGCAGGCGGGGAGCTGTTTTTT. The encoded protein is CASSPRGAGGELFF.

The chain couples TRBV27 to TRBJ2-7, with a weak D call TRBD2 (6 bases). Looked up from germline, CDR1 is MNHEY and CDR2 is SMNVEV (reference sequence). CDR3 length: 17 amino acids. The V end lost 0 bases, the J end lost 2 bases, and 17 bases lay between the germline ends. DNA for the CDR3: TGTGCCAGCAGTTTATCGCGGGGCGGAACTCTGCCCTACGAGCAGTACTTC. This gives the protein CASSLSRGGTLPYEQYF.

V gene TRBV7-9 combines with J gene TRBJ1-1; D possibly corresponds to TRBD1 (6 bases). This CDR3 spans 17 amino acids. Per germline, CDR1 SEHNR and CDR2 FQNEAQ (reference sequence). V lost 3 bases and J 4 bases, leaving 21 bases between the germline ends. For the CDR3, the DNA is TGTGCCAGCAGCTTGAGGGGGGGTGGCGGAGAATTCACTGAAGCTTTCTTT. It codes for CASSLRGGGGEFTEAFF.

CDR3 sequence: CASSYSAGRPYEQYF. The CDR3 DNA reads as TGTGCCAGCAGTTACTCGGCAGGGCGACCCTACGAGCAGTACTTC. V gene TRBV6-5 combines with J gene TRBJ2-7, with a weak D call TRBD1 (5 bases). V was cut by 0 bases and J by 2 bases, with 11 bases left in between. The CDR3 runs 15 residues. Per the germline V gene, CDR1 is MNHEY and CDR2 is SVGAGI.

In the case of this clone: The junction departs from the called germline gene at one end, perhaps through a read error. V is TRBV7-2 and J is TRBJ2-3; 8 bases fit TRBD2. The CDR3 loop spans 14 amino acids. CDR1 SGHTA and CDR2 FQGNSA come from the germline V gene. In DNA form, the CDR3 reads TGTGCCAGCAGCATAGCGGGGAGGAACGCGGCGCAGTATTTT. Translation gives CASSIAGRNAAQYF.

The gene calls are TRBV5-1 and TRBJ2-1; TRBD2 is a possible D gene (5 bases). The CDR3 is 16 amino acids. Deletions cut 0 bases from V and 9 bases from J, with 19 bases between. CDR1 is SGHRS and CDR2 is YFSETQ in the germline V gene. In DNA form, the CDR3 reads TGCGCCAGCAGCTTGGAGGTGCGGGCCTCCGGTGGTGAGCAGTTCTTC. Residues: CASSLEVRASGGEQFF.

This rearrangement joins TRBV30 to TRBJ1-2; perhaps TRBD1 as D (6 bases). In germline, CDR1 is GTSNPN, CDR2 SVGIG (reference sequence). The CDR3 runs to 13 residues. V lost 3 bases, J lost 12 bases, and 20 bases lay in between. The CDR3 DNA follows: TGTGCCTGGAGGCTAAACAGGGTTGGGGGCCACACCTTC. Encoded protein: CAWRLNRVGGHTF.

In its sample, this clone is medium-sized. J is TRBJ2-3 and V is TRBV10-3; D is undetermined. Germline V gene sequence: CDR1 ENHRY, CDR2 SYGVKD. CDR3 size: 15 residues. Trimming pared 7 bases from V and 2 bases from J, leaving 16 bases between. CDR3 loop: CAIKPSPLDTDTQYF. CDR3 bases: TGTGCCATCAAACCGAGCCCGCTCGACACAGATACGCAGTATTTT.

The chain is built from TRBV6-1 and TRBJ2-3; 9 bases match TRBD2. Trimming cost V 3 bases and J 5 bases; bases outside gene matches: 6. The CDR3 sequence is 15 residues long. Germline V gene sequence: CDR1 MNHNS, CDR2 SASEGT. The CDR3 loop is CASSDQRGAGDTQYF. As DNA, the CDR3 is TGTGCCAGCAGTGATCAGCGGGGGGCCGGAGATACGCAGTATTTT.

The rearrangement uses TRBV29-1 and TRBJ2-1; 8 positions match TRBD2. The CDR3 sequence is 15 residues long. The V gene's germline CDR1 is SQVTM and CDR2 ANQGSEA. V shed 2 bases and J 8 bases; nucleotides not matched to a gene: 11. CDR3 protein: CSVESVGLVFDEQFF. DNA of the CDR3: TGCAGCGTTGAATCAGTGGGACTAGTTTTCGATGAGCAGTTCTTC.